This TCR beta chain was identified during a study of spatial heterogeneity in lung cancer. About the research overall: The donor population consisted of just over 70 patients with untreated, early-stage non-small cell lung cancer. Available PBMC from follow-up, collected a median of roughly two years after resection, underwent sequencing.

This clonotype is labeled large. This sample's time point: blood at routine non-recurrence follow-up after resection. Whole RNA, isolated from tumor, nontumor lung or frozen PBMC, was sequenced without prior sorting. Trimming left V 3 bases short and J 8 bases short, with 14 bases between. The germline CDR1 and CDR2 sequences are KGHSH and LQKENI. This CDR3 has 14 residues. Each CDR3 protein gets one entry after TCRdb re-called the 5' RACE reads with MiXCR. The repertoire consists of approximately 1,200 distinct CDR3 sequences, with around a quarter occurring once and the leading ten covering less than 25%.

Sequenced material: PBMCs, taken at follow-up. The TCR was taken from a male donor with early-stage non-small cell lung cancer. The chain is built from TRBV18 and TRBJ2-1; possible D gene TRBD2, 7 bases. CDR3 sequence: CASSPMGGRDEQFF. The CDR3 nucleotides read TGTGCCAGCTCACCGATGGGGGGGCGGGATGAGCAGTTCTTC.